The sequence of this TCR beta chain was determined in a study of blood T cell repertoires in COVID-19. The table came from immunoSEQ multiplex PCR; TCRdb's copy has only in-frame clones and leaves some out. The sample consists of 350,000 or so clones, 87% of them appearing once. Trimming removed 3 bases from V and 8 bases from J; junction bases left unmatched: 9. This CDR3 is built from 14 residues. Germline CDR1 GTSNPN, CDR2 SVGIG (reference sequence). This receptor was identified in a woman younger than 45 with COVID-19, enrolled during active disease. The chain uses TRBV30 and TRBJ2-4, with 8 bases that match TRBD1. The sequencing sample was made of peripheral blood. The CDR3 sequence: CAWSPGQVMDIQYF. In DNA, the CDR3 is TGTGCCTGGAGCCCGGGACAGGTAATGGACATTCAGTACTTC. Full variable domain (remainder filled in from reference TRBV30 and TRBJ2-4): SQTIHQWPATLVQPVGSPLSLECTVEGTSNPNLYWYRQAAGRGLQLLFYSVGIGQISSEVPQNLSASRPQDRQFILSSKKLLLSDSGFYLCAWSPGQVMDIQYFGAGTRLSVL.